The sequence of this T cell receptor (beta chain) was determined in a study of blood T cell repertoires in COVID-19. V gave up 0 bases and J gave up 5 bases; unmatched junction bases: 11. The CDR3 loop spans 17 amino acids. CDR1 and CDR2 (germline): SGHAT, FQNNGV. The method was immunoSEQ multiplex PCR; TCRdb's version includes in-frame clones alone and lacks a portion of them. The sample yields about 320,000 clones, over 80% seen once. Sequenced material: PBMCs or T cells enriched from blood (not recorded which). This rearrangement joins TRBV11-2 to TRBJ2-3; 7 bases align to TRBD2. This clonotype was sampled from a woman aged 18-35 years who had recovered from COVID-19. The CDR3 DNA is TGTGCCAGCAGCTTAGACCCTAGCGGTGGGTCTGGAGATACGCAGTATTTT. This translates into CASSLDPSGGSGDTQYF.